The T cell receptor beta chain under discussion was sequenced for a study of T cells in Graves' hyperthyroidism and ophthalmopathy. The CDR3 runs to 11 residues. V lost 5 bases and J lost 4, with 9 bases in between. CDR1 is DFQATT, CDR2 SNEGSKA, per germline (reference sequence). Amplified regions were TCR beta CDR3 sequences from RNA transcripts. A first-round RT-PCR of the TCR CDR3 used the HTBI primer set. TCRdb recomputed calls from the multiplex PCR reads with MiXCR, one row per CDR3 protein. Here the sample spans roughly 570,000 distinct CDR3 sequences, 15% to 17% being singletons. Sequenced input: blood. The sequence was collected from a woman aged 25 to 45 with Graves' hyperthyroidism. The chain employs TRBV20-1 and TRBJ2-7; no definite D call. The CDR3 DNA is TGCAGTGCTGGATCTTATTACGAGCAGTACTTC. This translates into CSAGSYYEQYF.